The 19 T cell receptor beta chains below were found in one sample sequenced in a study of blood T cell dynamics during melanoma immunotherapy (TCRdb year 2020). The library was generated by the immunoSEQ multiplex PCR assay. TCRdb mirrors the immuneACCESS table, restricted to in-frame sequences. Some clones are absent from its copies; in checked studies, under half trace to an unresolved V gene, and the reason for the others is unknown. The sample table contains approximately 13,000 clones; only one count was recorded for more than 75% of them. 6% to 7.5% of the sample belongs to the ten largest clones. This sample's time point label indicates: pre-treatment baseline. The material was blood, obtained from a patient treated with checkpoint blockade. All receptors come from a human donor with melanoma.

The chain has TRBV15 and TRBJ2-5, with no clear D. V was shortened by 1 base and J by 2 bases, with 5 bases between the two germline ends. This CDR3 has 13 residues. Germline V lookup: CDR1 LNHNV, CDR2 YYDKDF (reference sequence). CDR3 amino acids: CATSRGQQETQYF. CDR3 nucleotide sequence: TGTGCCACCAGCAGAGGGCAGCAAGAGACCCAGTACTTC.

The chain is built from TRBV19 and TRBJ1-2; the D is unclear. CDR1 is LNHDA and CDR2 is SQIVND in the germline V gene (reference sequence). Deletions cut 6 bases from V and 8 bases from J, with 19 bases between. The CDR3 spans 14 residues. CDR3 nucleotide sequence: TGTGCCAGTAGCCCGGGAGACACTCTAGGAGGCTACACCTTC. Translation: CASSPGDTLGGYTF.

The chain links TRBV7-2 to TRBJ2-4; no clear D. The germline gives CDR1 SGHTA, CDR2 FQGNSA. Deletions cut 5 bases from V and 0 bases from J, with 14 bases between. The CDR3 is made up of 16 amino acids. The CDR3 is CASSTQSAIAKNIQYF. The CDR3, as DNA: TGTGCCAGCAGCACCCAGAGTGCAATAGCCAAAAACATTCAGTACTTC.

V and J are TRBV19 and TRBJ1-3, with D maybe TRBD1 (6 bases). Trimming took off 5 bases at V and 1 base at J, with 18 bases between the two ends. This CDR3 contains 17 residues. Looked up from germline, CDR1 is LNHDA and CDR2 is SQIVND (reference sequence). The CDR3 DNA sequence: TGTGCCAGTAGTTTCCAGGGGAGTCTGGTTTCTGGAAACACCATATATTTT. This encodes CASSFQGSLVSGNTIYF.

The J gene is TRBJ2-7, the V gene TRBV4-3; 10 positions match TRBD2. Germline V gives CDR1 LGHNA, CDR2 YSLEER. After removal of 0 bases from V and 5 bases from J, the junction contained 10 bases not matched to a gene. This CDR3 contains 17 residues. This CDR3 reads CASSQDRRAGGRDEQYF. The CDR3 DNA sequence: TGCGCCAGCAGCCAAGATAGAAGAGCGGGGGGGCGCGACGAGCAGTACTTC.

The V call is TRBV6-5, the J call TRBJ2-7; D is unclear. Between the trimmed V and J ends, which lost 0 bases and 5 bases, there was a span of 11 bases. This CDR3 contains 14 residues. The germline CDR1 and CDR2 sequences are MNHEY and SVGAGI. The DNA for the CDR3 is TGTGCCAGCAGTTACTCGAGTACTGGGGACGAGCAGTACGTC. Translated: CASSYSSTGDEQYV.

The chain employs TRBV6-5 and TRBJ1-1; no reliable D call. This CDR3 spans 11 amino acids. Germline lookup yields CDR1 MNHEY and CDR2 SVGAGI. V dropped 4 bases and J dropped 5 bases, with 5 bases sitting between them. CDR3 in amino acids: CASSWKTEAFF. Written as DNA, the CDR3 is TGTGCCAGCAGTTGGAAAACTGAAGCTTTCTTT.

This chain connects TRBV7-2 to TRBJ2-2; no firm D call. Per the germline V gene, CDR1 is SGHTA and CDR2 is FQGNSA. This CDR3 contains 15 residues. V gave up 5 bases and J gave up 4 bases, with 14 bases separating them. CDR3 loop: CASSRRRPSTGELFF. The CDR3 DNA reads as TGTGCCAGCAGCCGTCGACGGCCCAGCACCGGGGAGCTGTTTTTT.

The chain joins TRBV18 to TRBJ2-2; D possibly uses TRBD1 or TRBD2 (6 bases each). The CDR3 is 16 amino acids. Germline V lookup: CDR1 KGHSH, CDR2 LQKENI. Between the trimmed V and J ends, which lost 3 bases and 4 bases, there was a span of 15 bases. In nucleotides, the CDR3 is TGTGCCAGCTCACCGGGTCTTCCGGGGGCCACCGGGGAGCTGTTTTTT. Its protein product is CASSPGLPGATGELFF.

This chain connects TRBV5-5 to TRBJ2-2; 7 positions agree with TRBD1. CDR1 and CDR2 from the germline V gene are SGHKS and YYEKEE (reference sequence). The CDR3 runs to 14 residues. With 4 bases clipped from V and 4 bases from J, the junction kept 4 bases outside the gene matches. The CDR3 DNA sequence: TGTGCCAGCAGCCGGGACAGACCCACCGGGGAGCTGTTTTTT. It is translated as CASSRDRPTGELFF.

The CDR3 spells CASSLGQGFQPQHF. Here the CDR3 DNA reads TGTGCCAGCAGCTTAGGACAGGGGTTCCAGCCCCAGCATTTT. The chain joins TRBV7-9 to TRBJ1-5; 8 bases line up with TRBD1. CDR1 is SEHNR and CDR2 is FQNEAQ in the germline V gene (reference sequence). Trimming cost V 1 base and J 7 bases; bases outside gene matches: 3. The CDR3 runs 14 residues. Supplemented by reference TRBV7-9 and TRBJ1-5, the full variable domain reads DTGVSQNPRHKITKRGQNVTFRCDPISEHNRLYWYRQTLGQGPEFLTYFQNEAQLEKSRLLSDRFSAERPKGSFSTLEIQRTEQGDSAMYLCASSLGQGFQPQHFGDGTRLSIL.

This clone turned up a few times. The chain has TRBV4-3 and TRBJ2-1; TRBD2 aligns across 9 bases. There are 15 residues in the CDR3. Germline-derived CDR1 and CDR2 are LGHNA and YSLEER. With V trimmed by 5 bases and J by 0 bases, 2 bases remained unmatched. The DNA for the CDR3 is TGCGCCAGCAGCAATAGCGGGGGCTCCTACAATGAGCAGTTCTTC. Translating it yields CASSNSGGSYNEQFF.

This chain connects TRBV21-1 to TRBJ1-6. TRBV21-1 is a known pseudogene. The CDR3 loop spans 13 amino acids. The CDR3 loop reads CASRDSFRSPLHF. CDR3 sequence (DNA): TGTGCCAGCCGGGACTCCTTTCGCTCACCCCTCCACTTT.

The chain carries TRBV4-3 and TRBJ1-3; a weak D match, TRBD1 (5 bases). The CDR3 loop spans 14 amino acids. Trimming cost V 0 bases and J 4 bases, with 7 bases left between them. Per the germline V gene, CDR1 is LGHNA and CDR2 is YSLEER. The chain's CDR3 is CASSQDRGGNTIYF. CDR3 nucleotides: TGCGCCAGCAGCCAAGATAGGGGCGGAAACACCATATATTTT.

This clone was seen once. The V and J genes are TRBV7-2 and TRBJ1-1, with 8 bases fitting TRBD1. CDR1 SGHTA and CDR2 FQGNSA come from the germline V gene. The J segment lost 4 bases and the V segment lost 4 bases, leaving 5 bases of the junction unmatched. The CDR3 totals 14 residues. CDR3 amino acids: CASSSTGGVTEAFF. The CDR3 DNA reads TGTGCCAGCAGCTCAACAGGGGGGGTCACTGAAGCTTTCTTT.

The chain combines TRBV6-4 with TRBJ2-5; D perhaps matches TRBD1 (5 bases). Germline CDR1 reads MRHNA; CDR2 reads SNTAGT. This CDR3 has 16 amino acids. The ends were cut back, 6 bases at V and 1 base at J, with 18 bases in the middle. The CDR3 region is CASRDHTGDTQETQYF. The CDR3 region has the DNA TGTGCCAGCAGGGACCATACAGGAGATACCCAAGAGACCCAGTACTTC.

The chain is built from TRBV6-1 and TRBJ1-2; D possibly corresponds to TRBD1 (5 bases). CDR3 length equals 15 residues. Deletions cut 6 bases from V and 4 bases from J, with 18 bases between. Germline V gene lookup returns CDR1 MNHNS and CDR2 SASEGT. The CDR3 sequence is CASRAGQQVTYGYTF. Written as DNA, the CDR3 is TGTGCCAGCAGGGCGGGGCAACAGGTTACCTATGGCTACACCTTC.

The chain joins TRBV11-3 to TRBJ2-7; D unclear. V shed 4 bases and J shed 2 bases, with 18 bases lying between them. CDR1 is SGHNT and CDR2 is YENEEA in the germline V gene. The CDR3 contains 16 residues. This CDR3 reads CASSSPPESSPYEQYV. Here the CDR3 DNA reads TGTGCCAGCAGCTCACCCCCAGAATCCTCTCCCTACGAGCAGTACGTC.

The J gene is TRBJ1-6, the V gene TRBV2; no firm D call. Germline V gives CDR1 SNHLY, CDR2 FYNNEI. The CDR3 loop spans 13 amino acids. The germline V and J ends were trimmed by 2 bases and 7 bases, with 6 bases remaining between them. Here the CDR3 reads CASSELENSPLHF. As DNA, the CDR3 is TGTGCCAGCAGTGAACTGGAGAATTCACCCCTCCACTTT.